A single sample gave rise to the 7 T cell receptor beta chains below, sequenced in a study of CD8 T cells in Susac syndrome. The RNA, about 0.45 to 1 ug, was put through reverse transcription using random hexamers. TCRdb re-called the immunoSEQ multiplex PCR reads through MiXCR, storing one row per CDR3 protein. Among 110,000 to 150,000 distinct CDR3 sequences listed, 90% to 97% were seen once. What was sequenced was CD4+ T cells from PBMCs. These receptor sequences come from a human donor with Susac syndrome.

The chain joins TRBV20-1 to TRBJ1-5; D is uncertain. V was clipped by 1 base and J by 11 bases, with 15 bases between them. The CDR3 totals 13 residues. CDR1 and CDR2 (germline): DFQATT, SNEGSKA (reference sequence). The CDR3 region is CSARAQSLSSQHF. The DNA for the CDR3 is TGCAGTGCTAGAGCCCAGTCCCTTTCGTCCCAGCATTTT.

This chain links TRBV29-1 with TRBJ1-1, with D unclear. The CDR3 extends over 14 amino acids. The V end lost 2 bases, the J end lost 2 bases, and 12 bases lay between the germline ends. Per the germline V gene, CDR1 is SQVTM and CDR2 is ANQGSEA. This chain's CDR3 is CSVEPHVGNTEAFF. The CDR3 nucleotides are TGCAGCGTTGAACCTCACGTGGGAAACACTGAAGCTTTCTTT. The full variable domain, its missing parts supplied by reference TRBV29-1 and TRBJ1-1, is SAVISQKPSRDICQRGTSLTIQCQVDSQVTMMFWYRQQPGQSLTLIATANQGSEATYESGFVIDKFPISRPNLTFSTLTVSNMSPEDSSIYLCSVEPHVGNTEAFFGQGTRLTVV.

The V and J genes are TRBV5-4 and TRBJ1-2; 10 bases match TRBD1. Per the germline V gene, CDR1 is SGHNT and CDR2 is YYREEE (reference sequence). The CDR3 spans 14 residues. J was trimmed by 6 bases and V by 4 bases; bases with no gene match: 6. Written as DNA, the CDR3 is TGTGCCAGCAGCCCGGACAGGGGGATGAATGGCTACACCTTC. Encoded protein: CASSPDRGMNGYTF.

The sample holds one count of this clonotype. The chain links TRBV28 to TRBJ1-5; D uncertain. Trimming took 9 bases from V and 1 from J, leaving 7 bases between them. The germline CDR1 and CDR2 sequences are MDHEN and SYDVKM. The CDR3 contains 12 residues. CDR3 bases: TGTGCCAGTTGGGGAAGCAATCAGCCCCAGCATTTT. This translates into CASWGSNQPQHF. Looking up the rest from reference TRBV28 and TRBJ1-5 gives the full variable domain: DVKVTQSSRYLVKRTGEKVFLECVQDMDHENMFWYRQDPGLGLRLIYFSYDVKMKEKGDIPEGYSVSREKKERFSLILESASTNQTSMYLCASWGSNQPQHFGDGTRLSIL.

The chain is built from TRBV20-1 and TRBJ2-7; 9 bases line up with TRBD1. The CDR3 spans 15 residues. V trimming: 5 bases; J trimming: 5 bases; junction bases outside the gene matches: 13. Germline lookup yields CDR1 DFQATT and CDR2 SNEGSKA (reference sequence). CDR3 loop: CSAAWGTGSFNEQYF. The CDR3 DNA sequence: TGCAGTGCTGCATGGGGGACAGGGTCTTTCAACGAGCAGTACTTC.

The rearrangement links TRBV29-1 to TRBJ2-6, with a possible D match to TRBD1 (5 bases). Germline-derived CDR1 and CDR2 are SQVTM and ANQGSEA. The V gene lost 0 bases and the J gene lost 4 bases, with 10 bases spanning the gap. The CDR3 sequence is 15 residues long. The CDR3: CSVEEGVRGANVLTF. DNA of the CDR3: TGCAGCGTTGAAGAAGGGGTTCGGGGGGCCAACGTCCTGACTTTC.

J is TRBJ2-3 and V is TRBV10-3, with TRBD1 as a possible D gene (6 bases). The CDR3 runs to 16 residues. V was trimmed by 5 bases and J by 0 bases, leaving 15 bases between them. The germline CDR1 and CDR2 sequences are ENHRY and SYGVKD. CDR3 sequence (DNA): TGTGCCATCAGTCTAGGGGGTGCCGCTAGCACAGATACGCAGTATTTT. Its protein product is CAISLGGAASTDTQYF.